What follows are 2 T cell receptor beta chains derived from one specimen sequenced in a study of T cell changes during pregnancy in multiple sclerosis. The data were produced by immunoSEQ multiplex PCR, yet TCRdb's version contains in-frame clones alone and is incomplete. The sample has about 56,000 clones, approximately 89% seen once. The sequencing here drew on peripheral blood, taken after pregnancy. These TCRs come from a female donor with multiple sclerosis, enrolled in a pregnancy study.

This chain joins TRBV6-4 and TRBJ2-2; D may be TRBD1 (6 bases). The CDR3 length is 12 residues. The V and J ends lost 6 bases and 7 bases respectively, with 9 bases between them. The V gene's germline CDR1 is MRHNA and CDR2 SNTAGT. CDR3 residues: CASRLTGGELFF. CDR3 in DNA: TGTGCCAGCAGACTGACAGGCGGGGAGCTGTTTTTT.

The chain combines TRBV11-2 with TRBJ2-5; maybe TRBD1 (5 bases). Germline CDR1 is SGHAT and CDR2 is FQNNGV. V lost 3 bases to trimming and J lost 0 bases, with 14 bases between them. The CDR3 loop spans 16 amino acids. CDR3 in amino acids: CASSFPLTEYQETQYF. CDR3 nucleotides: TGTGCCAGCAGCTTCCCTTTGACAGAGTACCAAGAGACCCAGTACTTC.